Listed below are T cell receptor beta chains from one sample, sequenced in a study of blood T cell repertoires in COVID-19. Repertoires were generated with immunoSEQ multiplex PCR, while TCRdb's copy carries only in-frame clones and drops some. The table records some 240,000 clones, approximately 92% of them present only once. Sequencing was performed on peripheral blood. The receptors come from a woman aged 40 to 55 who had recovered from COVID-19. The CDR3 runs from the conserved cysteine through the conserved F or W. D genes are given only for firm matches. Size values are once, few and many counts, or a class for expanded clones, and some rows have none.

clone_size	v_call	d_call	j_call	cdr3_nt	cdr3_aa
.	TRBV2	.	TRBJ1-2	TGTGCCAGAGAGGACAAGTACTATGGCTACACCTTC	CAREDKYYGYTF
.	TRBV20-1	.	TRBJ1-2	TGCAGTGCTAGTCGGGGGGCCGACTATGGCTACACCTTC	CSASRGADYGYTF
.	TRBV6-2/TRBV6-3	TRBD1	TRBJ1-2	TGTGCCAGCAGTCAGGGGACAGTCTATGGCTACACCTTC	CASSQGTVYGYTF
once	TRBV19	.	TRBJ2-7	TGTGCCAGTAGTCCCGGGACTCCGGACCCCTACGAGCAGTACTTC	CASSPGTPDPYEQYF
.	TRBV2	.	TRBJ1-1	TGTGCCAGCGAGGGGGACACTGAAGCTTTCTTT	CASEGDTEAFF
once	TRBV6-1	TRBD2	TRBJ2-1	TGTGCCAGCAGTGGACGCGGGGGGGCCCGGGTCAATGAGCAGTTCTTC	CASSGRGGARVNEQFF
.	TRBV7-9	.	TRBJ2-2	TGTGCCAGCAGCGTCAACAGGGAAACCGGGGAGCTGTTTTTT	CASSVNRETGELFF
.	TRBV5-3	TRBD2	TRBJ2-4	TGTGCCAGAAGCCCGCCACTAGCGGGAGGGCTATTAGCAAAAAACATTCAGTACTTC	CARSPPLAGGLLAKNIQYF
.	TRBV28	TRBD1	TRBJ1-4	TGTGCCAGCACGTCGGCCGGGACAGGGCGAACTAATGAAAAACTGTTTTTT	CASTSAGTGRTNEKLFF
.	TRBV12-3/TRBV12-4	.	TRBJ1-1	TGTGCCAGCAGCCCCGCCGGACAGCCTGAAGCTTTCTTT	CASSPAGQPEAFF
.	TRBV10-1	TRBD2	TRBJ2-3	TGCGCCAGCAGTGAGTCGGGGACTAGCGGGAGTTTGGATACGCAGTATTTT	CASSESGTSGSLDTQYF
.	TRBV18	TRBD1	TRBJ1-1	TGTGCCAGCTCACCTGACAGGGTGAACACTGAAGCTTTCTTT	CASSPDRVNTEAFF
.	TRBV6-2/TRBV6-3	.	TRBJ2-1	TGTGCCAGCAGTTATAGCGCCGGACTACCTAGAAGCTCCTACAATGAGCAGTTCTTC	CASSYSAGLPRSSYNEQFF
once	TRBV5-5	.	TRBJ1-4	TGTGCCAGCCGACAGGAAGGGGCCGGGGAAAAACTGTTTTTT	CASRQEGAGEKLFF
.	TRBV11-1	.	TRBJ1-1	TGTGCCAGCAGCTTAGATTCCGTAGAAGCTTTCTTT	CASSLDSVEAFF